A single sample gave rise to the 17 T cell receptor beta chains below, sequenced in a study of blood T cell repertoires in COVID-19 (dated by TCRdb to 2020 to 2022). The library was produced with the immunoSEQ multiplex PCR assay. Sourced from immuneACCESS, this table was stored by TCRdb with only in-frame sequences that have V and J called. A share of the clones is absent; for the studies checked, an unresolved V gene accounts for under half, and the remainder has no known explanation. This sample comprises fewer than 400,000 clones, around nine tenths of them detected only once. Together, the top ten hold roughly 10% of the sample. Sequenced sample: PBMCs or T cells enriched from blood (not recorded which). The receptors were sampled from a woman aged 50 to 60 who had recovered from COVID-19.

J is TRBJ2-1 and V is TRBV5-1; D remains unclear. Per the germline V gene, CDR1 is SGHRS and CDR2 is YFSETQ. V was cut by 4 bases and J by 9 bases, with 8 bases left in between. The CDR3 extends over 11 amino acids. Here the CDR3 DNA reads TGCGCCAGCAGCCAAGAGTTTGAGCAGTTCTTC. Translation: CASSQEFEQFF.

This chain joins TRBV9 and TRBJ1-6; tentatively, D is TRBD1 (5 bases). In germline, CDR1 is SGDLS, CDR2 YYNGEE. V gave up 7 bases and J gave up 0 bases, with 14 bases separating them. This CDR3 spans 16 amino acids. The CDR3 here is CASGKEGSSYNSPLHF. The CDR3 coding sequence is TGTGCCAGCGGGAAGGAGGGGAGCTCCTATAATTCACCCCTCCACTTT.

The chain combines TRBV7-2 with TRBJ1-2, with D perhaps matching TRBD1 (5 bases). The germline CDR1 and CDR2 sequences are SGHTA and FQGNSA. Trimming removed 2 bases from V and 8 bases from J, with 15 bases in between. The CDR3 runs 14 residues. CDR3 bases: TGTGCCAGCAGCTTATCGCAGGGCCAGGAAGGCTACACCTTC. This encodes CASSLSQGQEGYTF.

With respect to this clone: The same CDR3 arises from other DNA sequences in this sample as well. This chain connects TRBV27 to TRBJ2-5, with D perhaps matching TRBD1 (6 bases). CDR3 length equals 13 residues. Germline V gives CDR1 MNHEY, CDR2 SMNVEV (reference sequence). Trimming cost V 2 bases and J 2 bases, with 6 bases left between them. The DNA for the CDR3 is TGTGCCAGCAGTTTAAGGGGGCAAGAGACCCAGTACTTC. Amino acid sequence: CASSLRGQETQYF.

The chain joins TRBV18 to TRBJ1-5, with a tentative D call TRBD1 (5 bases). Germline V gene sequence: CDR1 KGHSH, CDR2 LQKENI. V was clipped by 5 bases and J by 6 bases, with 14 bases between them. The CDR3 extends over 14 amino acids. DNA of the CDR3: TGTGCCAGCTCAGTCGGGCCAGGGCCTCAGCCCCAGCATTTT. This encodes CASSVGPGPQPQHF.

The V gene is TRBV7-9, the J gene TRBJ1-1; 7 nucleotides agree with TRBD1. This CDR3 is 11 amino acids long. The V segment lost 9 bases and the J segment 5 bases; nucleotides outside the gene matches: 3. Per the germline V gene, CDR1 is SEHNR and CDR2 is FQNEAQ (reference sequence). The CDR3 protein is CASVQGTEAFF. In DNA, the CDR3 is TGTGCCAGTGTACAGGGGACTGAAGCTTTCTTT.

This chain connects TRBV9 to TRBJ2-3, with a possible D match to TRBD2 (5 bases). V shed 5 bases and J shed 0 bases, with 16 bases lying between them. CDR3 length: 16 amino acids. Germline lookup yields CDR1 SGDLS and CDR2 YYNGEE. This CDR3 is CASSAFGAESTDTQYF. Here the CDR3 DNA reads TGTGCCAGCAGTGCCTTCGGAGCGGAGAGCACAGATACGCAGTATTTT.

V and J are TRBV2 and TRBJ1-4, with D possibly being TRBD1 (6 bases). The V gene's germline CDR1 is SNHLY and CDR2 FYNNEI. Trimming shortened V by 6 bases and J by 0 bases, and 20 bases separated the two germline ends. There are 18 residues in the CDR3. The CDR3 loop reads CASSLNREVPATNEKLFF. CDR3 DNA: TGTGCCAGCAGCCTTAACAGGGAAGTACCTGCAACTAATGAAAAACTGTTTTTT.

This chain uses TRBV2 with TRBJ1-4, with D possibly matching TRBD1 (6 bases). Germline values: CDR1 SNHLY, CDR2 FYNNEI. The CDR3 is 14 amino acids. V lost 4 bases and J lost 6, with 12 bases in between. CDR3 nucleotide sequence: TGTGCCAGCAGTGGGGAACAGGGTTATGAAAAACTGTTTTTT. Translated, it gives CASSGEQGYEKLFF.

The V and J genes are TRBV6-5 and TRBJ2-2; 8 positions agree with TRBD2. After removal of 2 bases from V and 6 bases from J, the junction contained 5 bases not matched to a gene. The V gene's germline CDR1 is MNHEY and CDR2 SVGAGI. The CDR3 is 15 amino acids. The CDR3 DNA reads TGTGCCAGCAGTTACCCGTCGCGGGGGGCCGGGGAGCTGTTTTTT. Translation gives CASSYPSRGAGELFF.

This chain joins TRBV5-1 and TRBJ1-2; a possible D gene is TRBD1 (5 bases). Trimming left V 2 bases short and J 8 bases short, with 19 bases between. CDR3 length equals 15 residues. Germline CDR1 is SGHRS and CDR2 is YFSETQ. The CDR3 region is CASSLEFAGPGGYTF. In nucleotides, the CDR3 is TGCGCCAGCAGCTTAGAATTTGCAGGGCCCGGCGGCTACACCTTC.

J is TRBJ1-5 and V is TRBV7-9; TRBD1 might be the D (6 bases). CDR1 and CDR2 (germline): SEHNR, FQNEAQ (reference sequence). The V gene lost 5 bases and the J gene lost 6 bases, with 17 bases spanning the gap. CDR3 length equals 15 residues. The CDR3 DNA follows: TGTGCCAGCAGCGGGGGGGAACAGGGAGGTCAGCCCCAGCATTTT. Translated, it gives CASSGGEQGGQPQHF.

V usage is TRBV2 and J usage is TRBJ2-3; TRBD1 matches at 7 bases. This CDR3 contains 15 residues. Losses at the gene ends were 4 bases for V and 0 bases for J; bases not matched to a gene: 4. Looked up from germline, CDR1 is SNHLY and CDR2 is FYNNEI. CDR3 sequence: CASSGWTGSTDTQYF. The CDR3 DNA reads TGTGCCAGCAGTGGATGGACAGGTAGCACAGATACGCAGTATTTT. Full variable domain (remainder filled in from reference TRBV2 and TRBJ2-3): EPEVTQTPSHQVTQMGQEVILRCVPISNHLYFYWYRQILGQKVEFLVSFYNNEISEKSEIFDDQFSVERPDGSNFTLKIRSTKLEDSAMYFCASSGWTGSTDTQYFGPGTRLTVL.

The genes are TRBV12-3 or TRBV12-4 and TRBJ1-1, with a weak D call TRBD1 (5 bases). Trimming took off 6 bases at V and 2 bases at J, with 10 bases between the two ends. This CDR3 is built from 13 residues. The CDR3 coding sequence is TGTGCCAGCAGCCAGGGCCCAAACACTGAAGCTTTCTTT. This encodes CASSQGPNTEAFF.

This chain uses TRBV29-1 with TRBJ2-6; 8 positions agree with TRBD1. Germline CDR1 is SQVTM and CDR2 is ANQGSEA. The ends lost 7 bases at V and 3 bases at J; junction bases unmatched: 2. The CDR3 covers 13 residues. Written as DNA, the CDR3 is TGCAGCGCTGGACAGGGTGGGGCCAACGTCCTGACTTTC. Translating it yields CSAGQGGANVLTF. Together with reference TRBV29-1 and TRBJ2-6, the CDR3 gives the full variable domain: SAVISQKPSRDICQRGTSLTIQCQVDSQVTMMFWYRQQPGQSLTLIATANQGSEATYESGFVIDKFPISRPNLTFSTLTVSNMSPEDSSIYLCSAGQGGANVLTFGAGSRLTVL.

CDR3 sequence reads: CASSQDARGLGPGNGYTF. CDR3 DNA sequence: TGTGCCAGCAGCCAAGACGCGAGGGGGCTAGGCCCCGGGAATGGCTACACCTTC. The chain employs TRBV4-2 and TRBJ1-2; TRBD1 matches at 7 bases. The CDR3 runs 18 residues. The junction had 16 bases not matched to a gene; V was cut back by 0 bases and J by 6 bases. Looked up from germline, CDR1 is LGHNA and CDR2 is YNFKEQ.

Note on this clone: This specimen includes other DNA sequences encoding the same CDR3. The rearrangement uses TRBV24-1 and TRBJ2-3; 7 nucleotides align to TRBD2. Trimming cost V 5 bases and J 2 bases; bases outside gene matches: 3. Germline CDR1 and CDR2: KGHDR and SFDVKD. The length of the CDR3 is 14 residues. DNA of the CDR3: TGTGCCACCAGTGGGGGGGGATTCACAGATACGCAGTATTTT. Its translation: CATSGGGFTDTQYF.